Listed below are T cell receptor beta chains from one sample, sequenced in a study of shared clonotypes between healthy human individuals. Sequencing was performed with immunoSEQ multiplex PCR; in TCRdb, only in-frame clones are kept and a portion is missing. This repertoire shows some 320,000 clones, around 86% found once; its top ten account for 15% to 20%. The sample taken for sequencing was memory CD8+ T cells sorted from blood. The receptor source for this set is a man between 18 and 29 years old in good health. Both conserved end residues are part of each CDR3. D genes are given only for firm matches. Size is stated for part of the rows, as once, few or many counts, or as a class when the clone is expanded.

D: .; V: TRBV12-5; size: few; J: TRBJ2-1; DNA: TGTGCTAGTGGTTTAGAGGACCGAGGCTACAATGAGCAGTTCTTC; CDR3: CASGLEDRGYNEQFF
D: .; V: TRBV5-6; size: once; J: TRBJ1-2; DNA: TGTGCCAGCAGCCCAGGGGCCTTCTTCTATGGCTACACCTTC; CDR3: CASSPGAFFYGYTF
D: .; V: TRBV5-1; size: .; J: TRBJ2-7; DNA: TGCGCCAGCAGGATGTCGGACGGACTCTACGAGCAGTACTTC; CDR3: CASRMSDGLYEQYF
D: .; V: TRBV6-5; size: .; J: TRBJ2-7; DNA: TGTGCCAGCAGGAGGGGAAAAAGGATCTCCTACGAGCAGTACTTC; CDR3: CASRRGKRISYEQYF
D: .; V: TRBV7-9; size: .; J: TRBJ2-7; DNA: TGTGCCAGCAGCTCCACCGGGTCTTTCTACGAGCAGTACTTC; CDR3: CASSSTGSFYEQYF
D: .; V: TRBV15; size: .; J: TRBJ2-2; DNA: TGTGCCACCAGCTCCCCTTTCAGGGGGAACACCGGGGAGCTGTTTTTT; CDR3: CATSSPFRGNTGELFF
D: .; V: TRBV5-1; size: .; J: TRBJ2-1; DNA: TGCGCCAGCAGTAGGGCCAGCTCCTACAATGAGCAGTTCTTC; CDR3: CASSRASSYNEQFF
D: .; V: TRBV9; size: .; J: TRBJ2-7; DNA: TGTGCCAGCAGCCCCCACCGGGACATAACCTACGAGCAGTACTTC; CDR3: CASSPHRDITYEQYF
D: .; V: TRBV7-9; size: once; J: TRBJ2-1; DNA: TGTGCCAGCAGCTTGGGGAACTACAATGAGCAGTTCTTC; CDR3: CASSLGNYNEQFF
D: TRBD1; V: TRBV10-3; size: .; J: TRBJ2-3; DNA: TGTGCCATCAGTGGGGGACAGCACACAGATACGCAGTATTTT; CDR3: CAISGGQHTDTQYF
D: TRBD2; V: TRBV6-5; size: once; J: TRBJ2-5; DNA: TGTGCCAGCAGTTACTCGCAGGGAGGGGACCAAGAGACCCAGTACTTC; CDR3: CASSYSQGGDQETQYF
D: .; V: TRBV7-7; size: .; J: TRBJ1-1; DNA: TGTGCTAACAGCTTAGGGTTGAACACTGAAGCTTTCTTT; CDR3: CANSLGLNTEAFF